One TCR beta chain is described in this entry. The CDR3 covers 16 residues. V was pared by 3 bases and J by 5 bases, with 19 bases between. TCRdb re-called the 5' RACE reads with MiXCR, one entry per CDR3 protein. The profile shows about 1.7 million distinct CDR3 sequences, around 29% of them singletons. The source of the sample is a study of identical twins. The chain carries TRBV12-3 or TRBV12-4 and TRBJ2-5; possibly TRBD2 for D (6 bases). This clonotype originated in a newborn girl in good health. Sequencing was done on a sample of cord blood. In nucleotides, the CDR3 is TGTGCCAGCAGTTTTACCCACCTAGCGAGGAGGGAGACCCAGTACTTC. The encoded protein is CASSFTHLARRETQYF.